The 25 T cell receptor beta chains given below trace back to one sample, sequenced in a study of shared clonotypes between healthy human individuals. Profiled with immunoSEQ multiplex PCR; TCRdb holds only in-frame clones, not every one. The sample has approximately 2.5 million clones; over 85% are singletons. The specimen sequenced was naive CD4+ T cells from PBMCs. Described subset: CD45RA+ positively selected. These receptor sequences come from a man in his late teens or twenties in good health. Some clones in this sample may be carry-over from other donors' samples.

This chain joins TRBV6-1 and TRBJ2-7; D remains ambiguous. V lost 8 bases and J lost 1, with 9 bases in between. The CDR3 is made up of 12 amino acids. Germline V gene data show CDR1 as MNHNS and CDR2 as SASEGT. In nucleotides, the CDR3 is TGTGCCAGCCTTGGATATTCCTACGAGCAGTACTTC. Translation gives CASLGYSYEQYF.

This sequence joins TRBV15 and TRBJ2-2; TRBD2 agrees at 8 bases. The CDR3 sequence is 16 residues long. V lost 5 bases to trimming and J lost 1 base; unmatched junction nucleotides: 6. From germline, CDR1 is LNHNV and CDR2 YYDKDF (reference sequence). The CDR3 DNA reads TGTGCCACCAGCCCTCGGGCGGGAGGGAACACCGGGGAGCTGTTTTTT. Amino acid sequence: CATSPRAGGNTGELFF. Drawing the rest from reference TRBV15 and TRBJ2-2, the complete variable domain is DAMVIQNPRYQVTQFGKPVTLSCSQTLNHNVMYWYQQKSSQAPKLLFHYYDKDFNNEADTPDNFQSRRPNTSFCFLDIRSPGLGDTAMYLCATSPRAGGNTGELFFGEGSRLTVL.

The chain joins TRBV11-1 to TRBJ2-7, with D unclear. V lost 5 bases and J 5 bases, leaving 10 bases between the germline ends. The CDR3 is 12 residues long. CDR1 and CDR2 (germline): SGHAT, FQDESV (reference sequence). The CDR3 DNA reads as TGTGCCAGCAGCCCCCGTTTGGACGAGCAGTACTTC. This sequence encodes CASSPRLDEQYF.

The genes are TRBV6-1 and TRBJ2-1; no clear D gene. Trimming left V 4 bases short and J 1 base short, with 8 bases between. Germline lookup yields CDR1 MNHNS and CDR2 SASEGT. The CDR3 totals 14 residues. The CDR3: CASSVTASYNEQFF. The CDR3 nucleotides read TGTGCCAGCAGTGTAACGGCATCCTACAATGAGCAGTTCTTC.

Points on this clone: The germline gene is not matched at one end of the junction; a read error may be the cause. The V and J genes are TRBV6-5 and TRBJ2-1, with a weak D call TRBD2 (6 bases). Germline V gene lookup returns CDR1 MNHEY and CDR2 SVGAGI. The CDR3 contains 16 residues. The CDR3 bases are TGTGCCAGCTGTTACAGCGGGTATAGCTCCTACAATGAGCAGTTCTTC. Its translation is CASCYSGYSSYNEQFF.

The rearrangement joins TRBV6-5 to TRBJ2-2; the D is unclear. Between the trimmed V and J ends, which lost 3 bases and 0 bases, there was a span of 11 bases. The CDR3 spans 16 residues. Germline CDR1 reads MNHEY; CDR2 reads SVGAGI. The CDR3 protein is CASSYSGVPNTGELFF. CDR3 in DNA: TGTGCCAGCAGTTATAGTGGGGTCCCGAACACCGGGGAGCTGTTTTTT.

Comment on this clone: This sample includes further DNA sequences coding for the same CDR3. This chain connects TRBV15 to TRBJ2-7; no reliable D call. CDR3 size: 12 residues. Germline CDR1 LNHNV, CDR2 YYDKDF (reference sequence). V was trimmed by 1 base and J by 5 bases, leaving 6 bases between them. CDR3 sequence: CATSRGRDEQYF. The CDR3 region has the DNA TGTGCCACCAGCAGAGGTAGGGACGAGCAGTACTTC.

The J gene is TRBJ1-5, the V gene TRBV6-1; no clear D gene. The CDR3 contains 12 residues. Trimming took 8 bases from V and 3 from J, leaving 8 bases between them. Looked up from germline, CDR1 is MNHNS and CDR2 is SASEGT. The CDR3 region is CASSSTNQPQHF. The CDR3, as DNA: TGTGCCAGCTCCTCTACCAATCAGCCCCAGCATTTT.

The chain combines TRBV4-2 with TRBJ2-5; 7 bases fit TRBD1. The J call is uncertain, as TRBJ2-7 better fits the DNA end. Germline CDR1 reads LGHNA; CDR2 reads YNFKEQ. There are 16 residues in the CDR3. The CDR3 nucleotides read TGTGCCAGCAGCCAAGGAGGTTGGGACAGCTCCTACGAGCAGTACTTC. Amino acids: CASSQGGWDSSYEQYF.

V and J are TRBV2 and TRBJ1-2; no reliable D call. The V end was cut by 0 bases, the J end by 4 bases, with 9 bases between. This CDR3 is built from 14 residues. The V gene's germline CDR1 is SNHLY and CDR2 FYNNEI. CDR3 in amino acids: CASSEASMTYGYTF. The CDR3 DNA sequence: TGTGCCAGCAGTGAAGCTTCGATGACCTATGGCTACACCTTC.

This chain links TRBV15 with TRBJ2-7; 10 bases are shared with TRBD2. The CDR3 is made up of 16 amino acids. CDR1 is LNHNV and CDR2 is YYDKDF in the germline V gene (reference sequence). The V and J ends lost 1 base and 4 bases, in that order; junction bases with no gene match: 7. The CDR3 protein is CATSRGGASGRYEQYF. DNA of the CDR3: TGTGCCACCAGCAGAGGGGGGGCTAGCGGGAGATACGAGCAGTACTTC.

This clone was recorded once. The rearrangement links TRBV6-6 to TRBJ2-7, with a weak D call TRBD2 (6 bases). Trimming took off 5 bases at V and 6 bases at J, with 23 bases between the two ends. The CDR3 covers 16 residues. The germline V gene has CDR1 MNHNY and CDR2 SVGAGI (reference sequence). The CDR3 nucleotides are TGTGCCAGCAGTGGAGGGGCCGGGCCAGGCTGGGGCGAGCAGTACTTC. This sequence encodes CASSGGAGPGWGEQYF.

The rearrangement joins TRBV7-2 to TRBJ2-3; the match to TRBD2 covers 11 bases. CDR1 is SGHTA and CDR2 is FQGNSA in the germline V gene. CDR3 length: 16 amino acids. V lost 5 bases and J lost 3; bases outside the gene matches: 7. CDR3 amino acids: CASSHMTSGVTDTQYF. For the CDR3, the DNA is TGTGCCAGCAGCCACATGACTAGCGGGGTGACAGATACGCAGTATTTT. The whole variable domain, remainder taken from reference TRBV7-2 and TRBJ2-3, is GAGVSQSPSNKVTEKGKDVELRCDPISGHTALYWYRQSLGQGLEFLIYFQGNSAPDKSGLPSDRFSAERTGGSVSTLTIQRTQQEDSAVYLCASSHMTSGVTDTQYFGPGTRLTVL.

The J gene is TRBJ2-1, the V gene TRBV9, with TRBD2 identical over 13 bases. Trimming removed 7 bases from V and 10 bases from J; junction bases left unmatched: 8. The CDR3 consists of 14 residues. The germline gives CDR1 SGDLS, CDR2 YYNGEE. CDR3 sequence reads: CASGLAGVRREQFF. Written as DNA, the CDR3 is TGTGCCAGCGGACTAGCGGGAGTTCGGCGCGAGCAGTTCTTC. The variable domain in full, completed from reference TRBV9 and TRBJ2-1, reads DSGVTQTPKHLITATGQRVTLRCSPRSGDLSVYWYQQSLDQGLQFLIQYYNGEERAKGNILERFSAQQFPDLHSELNLSSLELGDSALYFCASGLAGVRREQFFGPGTRLTVL.

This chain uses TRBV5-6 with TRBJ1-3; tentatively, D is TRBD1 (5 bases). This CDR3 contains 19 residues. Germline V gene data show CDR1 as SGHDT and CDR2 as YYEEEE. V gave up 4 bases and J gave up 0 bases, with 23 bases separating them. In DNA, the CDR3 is TGTGCCAGCAGCGGACTCGGGACTCCCTCGGAGGCCTCTGGAAACACCATATATTTT. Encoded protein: CASSGLGTPSEASGNTIYF.

CDR3 DNA sequence: TGTGCCAGCAGCCCAGGGGACAGGGGATTGAACACTGAAGCTTTCTTT. Protein: CASSPGDRGLNTEAFF. The chain is built from TRBV28 and TRBJ1-1; TRBD1 agrees at 10 bases. V gave up 6 bases and J gave up 0 bases; unmatched junction bases: 7. The CDR3 is made up of 16 amino acids. Germline V gives CDR1 MDHEN, CDR2 SYDVKM.

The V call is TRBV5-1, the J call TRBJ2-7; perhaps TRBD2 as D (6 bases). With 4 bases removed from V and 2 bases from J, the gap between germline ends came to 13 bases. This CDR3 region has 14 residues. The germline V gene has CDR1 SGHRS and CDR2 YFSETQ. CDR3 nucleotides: TGCGCCAGCAGCCCGGGGGATTTAGCCTACGAGCAGTACTTC. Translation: CASSPGDLAYEQYF.

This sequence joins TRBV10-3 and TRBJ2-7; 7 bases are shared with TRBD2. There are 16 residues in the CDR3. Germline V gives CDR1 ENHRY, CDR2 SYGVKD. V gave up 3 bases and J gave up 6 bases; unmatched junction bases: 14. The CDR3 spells CAISDAGTKESGEQYF. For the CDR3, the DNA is TGTGCCATCAGTGACGCCGGGACTAAGGAATCGGGCGAGCAGTACTTC.

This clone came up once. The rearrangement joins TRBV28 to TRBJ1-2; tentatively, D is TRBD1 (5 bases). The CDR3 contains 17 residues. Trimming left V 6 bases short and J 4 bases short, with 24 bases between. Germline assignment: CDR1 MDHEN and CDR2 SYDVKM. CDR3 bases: TGTGCCAGCAGCCTGGGCGGACCGGGGCGAGGGGTCTATGGCTACACCTTC. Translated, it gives CASSLGGPGRGVYGYTF.

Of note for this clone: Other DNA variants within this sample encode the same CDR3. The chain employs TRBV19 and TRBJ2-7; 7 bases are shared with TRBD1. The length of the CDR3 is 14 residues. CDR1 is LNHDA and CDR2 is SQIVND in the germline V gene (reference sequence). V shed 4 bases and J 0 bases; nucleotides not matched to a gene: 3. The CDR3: CASSTRTGSYEQYF. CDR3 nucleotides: TGTGCCAGTAGTACCCGGACAGGCTCCTACGAGCAGTACTTC. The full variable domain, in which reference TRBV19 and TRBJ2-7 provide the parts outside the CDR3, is DGGITQSPKYLFRKEGQNVTLSCEQNLNHDAMYWYRQDPGQGLRLIYYSQIVNDFQKGDIAEGYSVSREKKESFPLTVTSAQKNPTAFYLCASSTRTGSYEQYFGPGTRLTVT.

The CDR3 sequence: CASSFLSGGDTQYF. CDR3 bases: TGTGCCAGCAGCTTCTTGAGTGGGGGAGATACGCAGTATTTT. The genes are TRBV5-6 and TRBJ2-3; D might be TRBD1 or TRBD2, each matching 5 bases. CDR3 length: 14 amino acids. Germline loops: CDR1 SGHDT, CDR2 YYEEEE. V was cut by 2 bases and J by 5 bases, with 12 bases left in between.

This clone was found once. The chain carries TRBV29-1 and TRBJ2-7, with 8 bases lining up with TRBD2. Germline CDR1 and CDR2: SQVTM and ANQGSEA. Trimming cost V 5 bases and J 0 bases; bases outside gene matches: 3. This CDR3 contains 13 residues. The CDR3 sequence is CSVSGTSSYEQYF. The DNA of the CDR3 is TGCAGCGTTTCTGGGACTAGCTCCTACGAGCAGTACTTC.

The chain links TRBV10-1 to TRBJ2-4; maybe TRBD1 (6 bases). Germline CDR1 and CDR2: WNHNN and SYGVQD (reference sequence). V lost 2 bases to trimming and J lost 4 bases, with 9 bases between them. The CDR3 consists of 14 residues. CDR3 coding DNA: TGCGCCAGCAGTGAGGGCAGGGGAAAAAACATTCAGTACTTC. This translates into CASSEGRGKNIQYF.

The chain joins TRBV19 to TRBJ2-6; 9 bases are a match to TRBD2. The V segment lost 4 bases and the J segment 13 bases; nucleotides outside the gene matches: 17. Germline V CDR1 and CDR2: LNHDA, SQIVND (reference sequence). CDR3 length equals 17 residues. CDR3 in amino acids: CASSTSPWTSVGLVLTF. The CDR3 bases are TGTGCCAGTAGTACTTCCCCTTGGACTAGCGTGGGTTTGGTCCTGACTTTC.

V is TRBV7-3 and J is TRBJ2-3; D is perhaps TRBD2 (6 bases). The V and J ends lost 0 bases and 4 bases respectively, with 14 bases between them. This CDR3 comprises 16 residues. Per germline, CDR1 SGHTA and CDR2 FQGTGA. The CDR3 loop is CASSLTLGEEADTQYF. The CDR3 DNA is TGTGCCAGCAGCTTAACTTTGGGGGAGGAGGCAGATACGCAGTATTTT.